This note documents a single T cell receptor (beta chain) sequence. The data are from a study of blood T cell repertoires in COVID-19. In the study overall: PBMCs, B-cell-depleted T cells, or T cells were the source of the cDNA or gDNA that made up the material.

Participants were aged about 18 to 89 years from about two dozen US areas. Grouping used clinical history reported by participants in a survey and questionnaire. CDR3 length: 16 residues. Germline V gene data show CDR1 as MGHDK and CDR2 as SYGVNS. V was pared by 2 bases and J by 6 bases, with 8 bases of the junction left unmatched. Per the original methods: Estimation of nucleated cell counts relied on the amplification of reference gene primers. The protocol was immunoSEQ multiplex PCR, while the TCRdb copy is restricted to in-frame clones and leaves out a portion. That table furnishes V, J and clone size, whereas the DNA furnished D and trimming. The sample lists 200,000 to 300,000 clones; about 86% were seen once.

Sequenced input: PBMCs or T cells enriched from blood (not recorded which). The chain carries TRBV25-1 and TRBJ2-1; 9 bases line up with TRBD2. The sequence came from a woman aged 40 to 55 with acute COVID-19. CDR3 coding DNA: TGTGCCAGCAGTGAAACTATCGCGGGAGGGCCCAATGAGCAGTTCTTC. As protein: CASSETIAGGPNEQFF.